Sequencing of this T cell receptor beta chain was carried out in a study of T cells in Graves' hyperthyroidism and ophthalmopathy. Findings of the study overall: Stable hyperthyroidism was separated from ophthalmopathy by a model based on 13 V-J features.

This clonotype was counted between two and nine times. What it recognizes is unknown. CDR3 length: 15 amino acids. V shed 4 bases and J shed 5 bases, with 15 bases lying between them. Germline CDR1 reads PRHDT; CDR2 reads FYEKMQ (reference sequence). From RNA transcripts, TCR beta CDR3 regions were amplified. The TCR CDR3 was amplified in a first-round RT-PCR using the HTBI primer set. MiXCR, applied by TCRdb to the multiplex PCR reads, yields one record per CDR3 protein. The sample records about 95,000 distinct CDR3 sequences, roughly 40% being singletons. This clonotype was obtained from a woman aged 30 to 39 with Graves' hyperthyroidism. Sample: peripheral blood or thyroid tissue (not recorded which). V gene TRBV13 combines with J gene TRBJ2-1; no firm D call. This chain's CDR3 is CASSSDFWFNNEQFF. The CDR3 DNA is TGTGCCAGCAGCTCCGATTTCTGGTTTAACAATGAGCAGTTCTTC.